What follows is one T cell receptor beta chain and its context. Its antigen is unknown. Its ends do not fully match the called genes, so a read error is possible. The data belong to a study of identical twins (dated by TCRdb to the mid-2010s). Looking at the study overall: TCR alpha and beta repertoires from monozygotic twins, unrelated adults of various ages and cord blood were deep-sequenced to test whether fetal clonotypes persist. Replicate twin experiments were performed at different times using different library preparation protocols to rule out contamination. Results the study describes overall, beyond this receptor: Because the same donors could not be followed over many years, the conclusions relied on cross-sectional statistical analysis. Invariant T cells such as MAIT and iNKT could partly confound zero-insertion analyses, although diverse VJ usage argued against such confounding for most clonotypes. Abundant cord blood beta clonotypes carried fewer insertions; young adult naive repertoires showed a weaker similar trend, while memory repertoires showed none. The excess sharing between twins in beta out-of-frame sequences was weaker because fewer shared sequences reduced the signal-to-noise ratio. Out-of-frame TCR alpha sequences shared between twins showed an excess of low generation-probability sequences compared with coincidental sharing between unrelated individuals. Recombination models systematically underestimated out-of-frame TCR alpha sharing in monozygotic twins but agreed with sharing between unrelated individuals.

Receptor amplification or capture employed 5' RACE. The instrument was an Illumina HiSeq 2000. Template switching introduced a universal primer binding site; the final cDNA contained a unique molecular identifier, enabling accurate counting of TCR cDNA molecules. Specific primers in the conserved constant-segment region were used to synthesize first-strand cDNA for TCR alpha and beta chains. To control for contamination, every cDNA library carried two barcodes: a SMART-Mk sample barcode plus Illumina barcodes. TruSeq adapter sequences along with Illumina sample barcodes were introduced in two successive PCR steps. TCR alpha and beta cDNA libraries were sequenced on the Illumina HiSeq platform with custom primers. Concerning the study's data processing: Unique molecular identifiers were extracted from raw reads with MiGEC, and CDR3 positions were determined with MiXCR. For each individual, recombination models were inferred using an EM algorithm with the repgenHMM and IGoR tools. Shared clonotype analysis was performed with the tcR package in R, normalizing sharing by the product of cloneset sizes. Out-of-frame nonproductive sequences were analyzed to study raw recombination free of thymic and clonal selection effects. The public reads were quality trimmed at Q25 with fastp and then assembled into clones with MiXCR by TCRdb, keeping productive beta chains. Under each unique CDR3 protein, matching rows form one entry showing the most common genes and DNA. The V and J calls come from TCRdb's annotation, not from the publication. Within this sample are hundreds of thousands of distinct CDR3 sequences, with roughly an eighth of them counted one time only. The top ten clonotypes cover around 1.5% of the sample.

Every donor was a healthy Caucasian. The twin cohort consisted of three pairs of female monozygotic twins, all aged roughly 18 to 30 years. The RNA used for TCR libraries was isolated from peripheral blood mononuclear cells. This same sample was also part of a study on yellow fever vaccine responses in identical twins. As the second publication notes: According to the authors, the vaccine-induced T cell response in identical twins seemed to be partly convergent and partly specific to each individual. The study precisely tracked vaccine-responding T cell clones in identical twins.

Material: PBMCs. The source of this sequence is a woman younger than 30 in good health.

The CDR3 protein sequence reads: CVSSRTIAGGGTGELFF. The DNA sequence follows: TGTGTCAGCAGTCGAACAATAGCGGGGGGGGGCACCGGGGAGCTGTTTTTT. This receptor chain uses TRBV12-3 or TRBV12-4 and TRBJ2-2, and 11 junctional nucleotides match TRBD2. Measured from the cysteine to the phenylalanine, the CDR3 is 17 residues long. The DNA shown is the 51-base CDR3, in frame from base 1.